This T cell receptor (beta chain) was captured in a study of T cell responses to AZD1222 COVID-19 vaccine. Broader study findings: Receipt of two AZD1222 doses was followed by a rise in Spike-specific TCR breadth and depth. Only six people who got AZD1222 tested seropositive at baseline. Donors in the cohort were predominantly white British and more often female, and clonal diversity was possibly underestimated. At 160-218 and 743-854, vaccine-associated CD4 TCRs were dominant, and they spanned spike.

The repertoire was sequenced with immunoSEQ multiplex PCR; TCRdb's copy has only in-frame clones and lacks some. This sample carries around 69,000 clones, approximately 91% of them seen once, and the ten largest clones take approximately 11%. The CDR3 is 16 amino acids. Trimming cost V 7 bases and J 4 bases, with 20 bases left between them. Germline V lookup: CDR1 LNHDA, CDR2 SQIVND (reference sequence). Worth noting for this clone: Its cognate antigen is unknown.

The sequence was obtained from an adult in good health. Specimen: peripheral blood, collected on day 0 of AZD1222 vaccination. This rearrangement joins TRBV19 to TRBJ1-3, with a possible D match to TRBD1 (5 bases). The CDR3 DNA is TGTGCCAGTACGGTAGGGGATTTCGGTCTAGGAAACACCATATATTTT. Its translation: CASTVGDFGLGNTIYF.